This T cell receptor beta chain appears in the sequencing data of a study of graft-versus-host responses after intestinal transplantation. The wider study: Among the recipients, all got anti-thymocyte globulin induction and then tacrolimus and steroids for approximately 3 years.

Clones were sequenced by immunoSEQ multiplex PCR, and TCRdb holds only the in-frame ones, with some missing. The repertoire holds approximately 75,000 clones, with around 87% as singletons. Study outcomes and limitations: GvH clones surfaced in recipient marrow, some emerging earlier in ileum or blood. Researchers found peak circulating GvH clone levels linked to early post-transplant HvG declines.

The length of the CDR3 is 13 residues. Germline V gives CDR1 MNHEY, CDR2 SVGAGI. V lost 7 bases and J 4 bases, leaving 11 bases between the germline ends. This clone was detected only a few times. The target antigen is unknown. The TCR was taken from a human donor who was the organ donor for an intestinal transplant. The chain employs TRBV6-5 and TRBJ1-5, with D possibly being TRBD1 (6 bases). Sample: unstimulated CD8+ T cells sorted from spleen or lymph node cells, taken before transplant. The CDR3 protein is CASKDSNNQPQHF. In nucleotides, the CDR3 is TGTGCCAGCAAGGACAGCAATAATCAGCCCCAGCATTTT.